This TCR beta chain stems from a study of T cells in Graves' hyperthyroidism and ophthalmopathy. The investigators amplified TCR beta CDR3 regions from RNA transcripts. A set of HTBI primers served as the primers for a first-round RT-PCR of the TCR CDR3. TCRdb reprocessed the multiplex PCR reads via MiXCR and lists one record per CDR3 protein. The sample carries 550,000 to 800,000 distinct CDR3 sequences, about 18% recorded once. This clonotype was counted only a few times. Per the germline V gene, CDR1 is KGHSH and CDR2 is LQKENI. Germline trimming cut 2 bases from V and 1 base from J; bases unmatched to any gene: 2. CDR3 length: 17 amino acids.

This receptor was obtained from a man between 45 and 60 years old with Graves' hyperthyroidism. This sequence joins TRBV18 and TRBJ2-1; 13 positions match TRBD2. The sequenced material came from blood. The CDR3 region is CASSPWTSGRSYNEQFF. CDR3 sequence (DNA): TGTGCCAGCTCACCATGGACTAGCGGGAGATCCTACAATGAGCAGTTCTTC.